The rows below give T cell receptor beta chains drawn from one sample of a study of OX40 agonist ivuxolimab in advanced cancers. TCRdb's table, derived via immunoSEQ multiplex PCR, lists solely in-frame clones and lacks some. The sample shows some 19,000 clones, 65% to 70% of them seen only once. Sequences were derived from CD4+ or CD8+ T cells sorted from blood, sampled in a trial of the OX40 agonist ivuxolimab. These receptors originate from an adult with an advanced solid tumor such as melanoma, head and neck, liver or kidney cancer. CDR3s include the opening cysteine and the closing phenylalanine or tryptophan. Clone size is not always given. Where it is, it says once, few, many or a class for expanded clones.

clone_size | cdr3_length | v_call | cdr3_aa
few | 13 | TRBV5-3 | CARSFVGTDTQYF
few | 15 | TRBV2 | CATWEQQVSEETQYF
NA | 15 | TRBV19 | CASSIKPGGVYEQYF
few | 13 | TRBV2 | CASSYGTNQPQHF
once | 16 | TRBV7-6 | CASSLSQRGGRETQYF
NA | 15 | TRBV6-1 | CASSLADSVYNEQFF
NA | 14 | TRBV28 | CASSPLAGSYEQYF
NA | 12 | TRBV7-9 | CASSSRTYEQYF
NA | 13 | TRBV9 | CASSVEGWDEQYF
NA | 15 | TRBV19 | CASSIGPLLGDEQFF
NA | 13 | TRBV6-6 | CAISGVRDYEQYF
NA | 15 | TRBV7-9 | CASSLAFSIPYGYTF
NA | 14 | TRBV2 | CASSRTVTSYEQYF
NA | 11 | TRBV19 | CASSNFNEQFF
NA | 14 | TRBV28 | CASNLLRNTGELFF
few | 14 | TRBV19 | CASRPSGLYNEQFF
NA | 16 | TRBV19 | CASTPGTSGRTDTQYF
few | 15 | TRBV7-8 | CASSPGYGGRDGYTF
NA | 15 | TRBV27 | CASSLIEGGPDTQYF
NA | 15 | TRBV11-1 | CASSFFAGGAETQYF
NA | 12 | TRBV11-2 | CASQGTAYEQYF
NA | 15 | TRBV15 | CATSRVQGLTDTQYF